Below are 14 T cell receptor beta chains sequenced from a single sample in a study of blood T cells in healthy people across ages. Then a second PCR, running roughly 7 to 12 cycles, was carried out with a sample-barcoded 5' primer and a J-beta primer mix. Each CDR3 protein is one row after TCRdb ran MiXCR on the 5' RACE reads. The data contain a few hundred thousand distinct CDR3 sequences, 52% of them seen just once; the ten biggest clones take up around 49%. Sequencing was done on a sample of blood. These receptors were taken from a man aged 60 to 69 in good health.

The DNA of the CDR3 is TGTGCCATCACCGAAGACAGCTACTATGGCTACACCTTC. This sequence encodes CAITEDSYYGYTF. The chain combines TRBV10-3 with TRBJ1-2; perhaps TRBD1 as D (5 bases). Looked up from germline, CDR1 is ENHRY and CDR2 is SYGVKD. V gave up 7 bases and J gave up 3 bases, with 12 bases separating them. The CDR3 length is 13 residues.

This clonotype occurred once. This may stem from a read error, because a much larger clone lies one nucleotide away. The chain employs TRBV2 and TRBJ2-5; TRBD2 aligns across 10 bases. From germline, CDR1 is SNHLY and CDR2 FYNNEI. Germline trimming cut 2 bases from V and 5 bases from J; bases unmatched to any gene: 5. The CDR3 contains 15 residues. The CDR3 is CASSELAGERETQYF. In nucleotides, the CDR3 is TGTGCCAGCAGTGAACTAGCGGGAGAAAGGGAGACCCAGTACTTC.

The rearrangement uses TRBV20-1 and TRBJ2-7; D is undetermined. V dropped 7 bases and J dropped 5 bases, with 6 bases sitting between them. Per germline, CDR1 DFQATT and CDR2 SNEGSKA (reference sequence). The CDR3 totals 9 residues. CDR3 sequence: CSECHEQYF. In DNA form, the CDR3 reads TGCAGTGAGTGCCACGAGCAGTACTTC.

The rearrangement uses TRBV29-1 and TRBJ1-4; D may be TRBD1 (5 bases). The V end was cut by 5 bases, the J end by 4 bases, with 20 bases between. The CDR3 extends over 16 amino acids. CDR1 is SQVTM and CDR2 is ANQGSEA in the germline V gene. The CDR3: CSVKVSQGWYNEKLFF. Written as DNA, the CDR3 is TGCAGCGTTAAAGTTAGCCAGGGCTGGTATAATGAAAAACTGTTTTTT.

The V call is TRBV20-1, the J call TRBJ1-2, with 8 bases lining up with TRBD1. V lost 4 bases, J lost 3 bases, and 10 bases stayed unmatched. Germline V CDR1 and CDR2: DFQATT, SNEGSKA (reference sequence). There are 15 residues in the CDR3. In DNA form, the CDR3 reads TGCAGTGCTACAATCGGACAGGGAGGGTACTATGGCTACACCTTC. Amino acids: CSATIGQGGYYGYTF.

The CDR3: CASSASRDTQYF. For the CDR3, the DNA is TGCGCCAGCAGCGCGTCCAGAGATACGCAGTATTTT. The chain combines TRBV5-1 with TRBJ2-3; D is unclear. The V gene's germline CDR1 is SGHRS and CDR2 YFSETQ. The CDR3 spans 12 residues. V was cut by 4 bases and J by 5 bases, with 8 bases left in between.

The chain combines TRBV29-1 with TRBJ2-1; D is tentatively TRBD1 or TRBD2 (6 bases each). The CDR3 runs to 11 residues. Trimming pared 7 bases from V and 8 bases from J, leaving 12 bases between. Germline CDR1 SQVTM, CDR2 ANQGSEA. The CDR3 region is CSAGRGDEQFF. The DNA of the CDR3 is TGCAGCGCCGGTAGGGGGGATGAGCAGTTCTTC.

This clonotype appeared many times. This chain uses TRBV4-1 with TRBJ2-7, with D tentatively TRBD2 (5 bases). The CDR3 length is 17 residues. Germline CDR1 is MGHRA and CDR2 is YSYEKL. Trimming took 0 bases from V and 2 from J, leaving 17 bases between them. The CDR3 here is CASSQDGNSAQAYEQYF. CDR3 coding DNA: TGCGCCAGCAGCCAAGATGGTAATAGCGCCCAGGCCTACGAGCAGTACTTC.

The V call is TRBV25-1, the J call TRBJ1-2; D uncertain. In germline, CDR1 is MGHDK, CDR2 SYGVNS. CDR3 length equals 13 residues. V lost 6 bases, J lost 4 bases, and 12 bases lay in between. CDR3 residues: CASSHRLSYGYTF. For the CDR3, the DNA is TGTGCCAGCAGCCACCGCCTTAGCTATGGCTACACCTTC.

Notes on this clonotype: A read error is possible here, since a much larger clone lies one base away. This chain joins TRBV29-1 and TRBJ2-5, with a weak D call TRBD1 (7 bases). The assigned J gene may be wrong: the sequence end matches TRBJ2-1 better. There are 12 residues in the CDR3. In germline, CDR1 is SQVTM, CDR2 ANQGSEA. For the CDR3, the DNA is TGCAGCGTTTCAGGGGGGCAAGAGACCCAGTTCTTC. This codes for CSVSGGQETQFF.

This rearrangement joins TRBV7-8 to TRBJ2-4; D is perhaps TRBD2 (5 bases). In germline, CDR1 is SGHVS, CDR2 FQNEAQ. Trimming took off 5 bases at V and 6 bases at J, with 17 bases between the two ends. This CDR3 has 15 residues. DNA of the CDR3: TGTGCCAGCAGCGCGGGCCGTGTGGAGACAAACATTCAGTACTTC. Its translation: CASSAGRVETNIQYF.

The chain combines TRBV11-1 with TRBJ2-7; D call uncertain. Germline values: CDR1 SGHAT, CDR2 FQDESV (reference sequence). Between the trimmed V and J ends, which lost 5 bases and 7 bases, there was a span of 9 bases. CDR3 length equals 11 residues. CDR3 bases: TGTGCCAGCAGCCTGTATGGGGAGCAGTACTTC. It translates to CASSLYGEQYF.

This clonotype was seen at least ten times. This chain uses TRBV7-3 with TRBJ2-5; D gene unclear. V lost 4 bases and J 7 bases, leaving 19 bases between the germline ends. The CDR3 runs 15 residues. Germline V gene data show CDR1 as SGHTA and CDR2 as FQGTGA. CDR3 residues: CASSSGGGLTGTQYF. The CDR3 DNA sequence: TGTGCCAGCAGCTCCGGCGGCGGCCTAACTGGGACCCAGTACTTC.

With respect to this clonotype: With a much larger clone just one base away, this may be a read error. The CDR3 protein is CASGQARTSNEQFF. Here the CDR3 DNA reads TGTGCCAGCGGCCAAGCCCGGACTAGCAATGAGCAGTTCTTC. V usage is TRBV4-2 and J usage is TRBJ2-1, with 7 bases that match TRBD2. The CDR3 is 14 residues long. Germline-derived CDR1 and CDR2 are LGHNA and YNFKEQ.